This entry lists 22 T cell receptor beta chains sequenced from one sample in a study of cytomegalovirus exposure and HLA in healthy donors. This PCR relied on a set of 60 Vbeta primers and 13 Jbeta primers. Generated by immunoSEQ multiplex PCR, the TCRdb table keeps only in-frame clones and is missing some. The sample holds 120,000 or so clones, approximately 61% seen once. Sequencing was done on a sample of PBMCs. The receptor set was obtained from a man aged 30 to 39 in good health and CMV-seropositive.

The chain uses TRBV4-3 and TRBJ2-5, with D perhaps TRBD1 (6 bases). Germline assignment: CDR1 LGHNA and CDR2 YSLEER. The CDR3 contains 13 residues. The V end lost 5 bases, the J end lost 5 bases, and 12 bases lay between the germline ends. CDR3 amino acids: CASSWGPRETQYF. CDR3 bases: TGCGCCAGCAGCTGGGGGCCTAGGGAGACCCAGTACTTC.

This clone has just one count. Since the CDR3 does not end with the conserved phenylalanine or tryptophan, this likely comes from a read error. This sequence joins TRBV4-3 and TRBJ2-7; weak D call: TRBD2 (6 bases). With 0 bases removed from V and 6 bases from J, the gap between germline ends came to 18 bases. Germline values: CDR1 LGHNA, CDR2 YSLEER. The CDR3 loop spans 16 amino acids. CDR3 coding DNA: TGCGCCAGCAGCCAAGATCTAGCCCTTATTAGCGGCGAGCAGTACCTC. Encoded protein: CASSQDLALISGEQYL.

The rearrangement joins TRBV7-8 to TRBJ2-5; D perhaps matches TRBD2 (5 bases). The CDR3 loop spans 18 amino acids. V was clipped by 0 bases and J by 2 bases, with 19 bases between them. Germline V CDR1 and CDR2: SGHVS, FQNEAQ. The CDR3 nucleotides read TGTGCCAGCAGCTTAGCCCTTGTGGGTAGCGAATCTCAAGAGACCCAGTACTTC. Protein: CASSLALVGSESQETQYF.

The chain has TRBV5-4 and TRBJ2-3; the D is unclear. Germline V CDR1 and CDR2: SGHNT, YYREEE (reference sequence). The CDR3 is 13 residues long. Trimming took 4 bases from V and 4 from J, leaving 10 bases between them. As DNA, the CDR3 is TGTGCCAGCAGCCCGCCGCAGGCAGATACGCAGTATTTT. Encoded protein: CASSPPQADTQYF.

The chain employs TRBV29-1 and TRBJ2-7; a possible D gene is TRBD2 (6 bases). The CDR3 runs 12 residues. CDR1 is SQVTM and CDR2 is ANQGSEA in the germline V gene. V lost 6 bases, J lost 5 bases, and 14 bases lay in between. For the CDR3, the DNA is TGCAGCGTGTTAGTGGGAGGCCACGAGCAGTACTTC. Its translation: CSVLVGGHEQYF.

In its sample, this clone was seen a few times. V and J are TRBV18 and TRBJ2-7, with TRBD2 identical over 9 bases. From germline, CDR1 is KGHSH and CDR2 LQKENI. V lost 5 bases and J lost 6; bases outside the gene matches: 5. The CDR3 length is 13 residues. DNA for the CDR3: TGTGCCAGCTCAGTAGCGGGAGAGGCCGAGCAGTACTTC. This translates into CASSVAGEAEQYF.

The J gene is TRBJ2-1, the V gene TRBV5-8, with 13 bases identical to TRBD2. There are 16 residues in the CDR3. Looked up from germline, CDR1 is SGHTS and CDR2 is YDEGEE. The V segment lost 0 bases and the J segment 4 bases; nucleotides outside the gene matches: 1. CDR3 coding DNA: TGTGCCAGCAGCTTGGGGACTAGCGGGAGTTACAATGAGCAGTTCTTC. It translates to CASSLGTSGSYNEQFF.

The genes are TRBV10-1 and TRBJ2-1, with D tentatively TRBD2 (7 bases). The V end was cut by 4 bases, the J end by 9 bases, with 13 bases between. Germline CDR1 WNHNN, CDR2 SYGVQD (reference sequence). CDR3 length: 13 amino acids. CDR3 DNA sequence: TGCGCCAGCAGTGGACTAGCCAGGGGTGAGCAGTTCTTC. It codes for CASSGLARGEQFF.

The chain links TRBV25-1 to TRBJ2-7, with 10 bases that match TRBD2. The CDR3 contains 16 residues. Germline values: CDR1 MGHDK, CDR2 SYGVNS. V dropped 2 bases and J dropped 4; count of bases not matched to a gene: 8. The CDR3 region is CASSEPQREGRYEQYF. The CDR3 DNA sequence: TGTGCCAGCAGTGAACCCCAGCGGGAGGGCCGTTACGAGCAGTACTTC.

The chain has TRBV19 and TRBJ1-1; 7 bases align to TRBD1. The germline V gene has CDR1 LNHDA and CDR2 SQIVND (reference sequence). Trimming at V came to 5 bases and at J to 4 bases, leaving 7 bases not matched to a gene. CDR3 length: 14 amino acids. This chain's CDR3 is CASSQLGGGTEAFF. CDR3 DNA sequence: TGTGCCAGTAGTCAACTAGGGGGCGGCACTGAAGCTTTCTTT.

The CDR3 sequence: CASSSPRRGHNQPQHF. In nucleotides, the CDR3 is TGTGCCAGCTCCTCCCCCCGCAGGGGGCACAATCAGCCCCAGCATTTT. The rearrangement joins TRBV18 to TRBJ1-5; 8 bases map to TRBD1. V dropped 6 bases and J dropped 3; count of bases not matched to a gene: 10. CDR3 length equals 16 residues. CDR1 and CDR2 (germline): KGHSH, LQKENI.

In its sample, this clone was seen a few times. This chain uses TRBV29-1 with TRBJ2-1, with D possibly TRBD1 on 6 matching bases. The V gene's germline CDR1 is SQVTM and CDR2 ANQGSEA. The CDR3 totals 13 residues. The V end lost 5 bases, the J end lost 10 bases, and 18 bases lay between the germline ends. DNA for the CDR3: TGCAGCGTTAACCCCACAGGGACCGGGGAGCAGTTCTTC. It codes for CSVNPTGTGEQFF.

CDR3 residues: CASSLFEGLAGREQFF. The CDR3 coding sequence is TGTGCCAGCAGCTTATTTGAGGGACTAGCGGGACGGGAGCAGTTCTTC. The chain links TRBV7-9 to TRBJ2-1; 13 bases line up with TRBD2. The V segment lost 2 bases and the J segment 10 bases; nucleotides outside the gene matches: 8. Germline V gives CDR1 SEHNR, CDR2 FQNEAQ (reference sequence). The CDR3 sequence is 16 residues long.

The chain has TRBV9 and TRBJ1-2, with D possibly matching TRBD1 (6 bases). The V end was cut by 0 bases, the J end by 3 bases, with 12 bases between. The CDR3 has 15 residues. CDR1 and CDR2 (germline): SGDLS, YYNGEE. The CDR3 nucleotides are TGTGCCAGCAGCGTAGGAGGGGGACAATACTATGGCTACACCTTC. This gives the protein CASSVGGGQYYGYTF.

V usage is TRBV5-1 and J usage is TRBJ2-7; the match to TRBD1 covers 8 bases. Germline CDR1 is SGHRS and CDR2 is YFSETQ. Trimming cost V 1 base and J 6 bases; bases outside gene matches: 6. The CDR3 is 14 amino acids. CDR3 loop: CASSLRTGPAEQYF. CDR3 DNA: TGCGCCAGCAGCTTGCGGACAGGGCCCGCCGAGCAGTACTTC.

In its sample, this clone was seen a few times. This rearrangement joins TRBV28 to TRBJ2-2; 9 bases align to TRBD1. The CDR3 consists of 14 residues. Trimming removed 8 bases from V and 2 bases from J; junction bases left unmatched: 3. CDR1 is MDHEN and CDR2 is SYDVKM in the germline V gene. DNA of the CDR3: TGTGCCAGCTGGGACAGGGTTAACACCGGGGAGCTGTTTTTT. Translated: CASWDRVNTGELFF.

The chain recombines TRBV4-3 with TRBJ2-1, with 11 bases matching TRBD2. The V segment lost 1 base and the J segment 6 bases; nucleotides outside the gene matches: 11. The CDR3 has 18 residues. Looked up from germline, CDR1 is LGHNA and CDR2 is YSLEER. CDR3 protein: CASSQGLAGGSGSNEQFF. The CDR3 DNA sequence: TGCGCCAGCAGCCAAGGTCTAGCGGGAGGATCAGGGAGCAATGAGCAGTTCTTC.

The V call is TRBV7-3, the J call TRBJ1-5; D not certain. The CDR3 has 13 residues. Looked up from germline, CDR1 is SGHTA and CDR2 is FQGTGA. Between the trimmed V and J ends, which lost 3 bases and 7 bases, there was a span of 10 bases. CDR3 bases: TGTGCCAGCAGCTTTACCCCGGGGCAGCCCCAGCATTTT. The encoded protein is CASSFTPGQPQHF.

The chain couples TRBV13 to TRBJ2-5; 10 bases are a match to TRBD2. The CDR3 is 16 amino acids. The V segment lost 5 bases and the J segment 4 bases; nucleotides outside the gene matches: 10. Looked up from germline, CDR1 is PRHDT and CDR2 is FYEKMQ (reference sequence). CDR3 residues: CASSPSPAGGGETQYF. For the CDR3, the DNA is TGTGCCAGCAGCCCCTCCCCAGCGGGAGGGGGAGAGACCCAGTACTTC.

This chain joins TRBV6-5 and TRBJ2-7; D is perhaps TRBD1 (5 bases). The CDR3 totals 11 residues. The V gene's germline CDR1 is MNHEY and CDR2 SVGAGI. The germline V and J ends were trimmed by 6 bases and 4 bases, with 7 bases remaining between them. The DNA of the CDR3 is TGTGCCAGCAGAAAGGGGTACGAGCAGTACTTC. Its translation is CASRKGYEQYF.

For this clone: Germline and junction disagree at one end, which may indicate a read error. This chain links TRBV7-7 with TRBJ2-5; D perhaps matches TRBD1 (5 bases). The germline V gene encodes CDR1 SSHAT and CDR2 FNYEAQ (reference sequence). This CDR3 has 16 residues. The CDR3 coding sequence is TGTGCTAGCAGCTTGGAGTGGGGCAGCCTACAAGAGGCCCAGTACTTC. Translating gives CASSLEWGSLQEAQYF. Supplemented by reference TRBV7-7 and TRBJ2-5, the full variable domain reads GAGVSQSPRYKVTKRGQDVTLRCDPISSHATLYWYQQALGQGPEFLTYFNYEAQPDKSGLPSDRFSAERPEGSISTLTIQRTEQRDSAMYRCASSLEWGSLQEAQYFGPGTRLLVL.

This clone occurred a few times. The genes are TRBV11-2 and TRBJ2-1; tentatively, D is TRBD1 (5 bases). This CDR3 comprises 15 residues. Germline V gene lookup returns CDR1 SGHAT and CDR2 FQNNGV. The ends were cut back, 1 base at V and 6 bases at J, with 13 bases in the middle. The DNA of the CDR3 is TGTGCCAGCAGCTTAGGGGGCCGGGTTTTCAATGAGCAGTTCTTC. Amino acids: CASSLGGRVFNEQFF.